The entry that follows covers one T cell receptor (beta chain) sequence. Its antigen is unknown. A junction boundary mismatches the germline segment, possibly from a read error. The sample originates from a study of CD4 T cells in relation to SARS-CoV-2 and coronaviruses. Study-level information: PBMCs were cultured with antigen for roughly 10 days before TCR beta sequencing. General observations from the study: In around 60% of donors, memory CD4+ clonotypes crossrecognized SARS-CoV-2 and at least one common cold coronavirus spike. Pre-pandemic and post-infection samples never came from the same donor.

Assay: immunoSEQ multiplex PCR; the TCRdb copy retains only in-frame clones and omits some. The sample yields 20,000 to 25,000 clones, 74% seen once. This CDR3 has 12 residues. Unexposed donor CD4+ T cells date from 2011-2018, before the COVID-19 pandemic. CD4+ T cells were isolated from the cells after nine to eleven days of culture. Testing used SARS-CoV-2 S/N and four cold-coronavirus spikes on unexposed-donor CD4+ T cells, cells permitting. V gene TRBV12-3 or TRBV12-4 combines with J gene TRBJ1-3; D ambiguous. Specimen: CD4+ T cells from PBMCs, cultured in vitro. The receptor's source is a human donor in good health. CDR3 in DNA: TGTGCCAGCAGTTTAACTGGACACACCATATATTTT. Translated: CASSLTGHTIYF.